This T cell receptor (beta chain) derives from a study of blood T cell repertoires in COVID-19. Across the study: The origin of the acute and convalescent COVID-19 samples was the United States, Italy and Spain. PBMCs, B-cell-depleted T cells, or T cells were the source of the cDNA or gDNA that made up the material.

V lost 2 bases and J lost 2, with 10 bases in between. This CDR3 is built from 15 residues. Germline values: CDR1 MNHEY, CDR2 SVGAGI. This clone was found a few times. In the study's own analysis: By means of reference gene primer amplification, nucleated cell counts were estimated. Profiled with immunoSEQ multiplex PCR; TCRdb holds only in-frame clones, not every one. V, J and clone size are those of that table, while D and trimming were read from the DNA. Altogether around 70,000 clones are present, 88% being singletons, with the ten largest covering more than 1.5%. The V call is TRBV6-5, the J call TRBJ1-3; D may be TRBD1 (5 bases). Sequenced input: peripheral blood. This receptor was obtained from a woman older than 75 with active or convalescent COVID-19. CDR3: CASSYRGSPGNTIYF. CDR3 bases: TGTGCCAGCAGTTACCGGGGGTCCCCTGGAAACACCATATATTTT.